One sample yielded the 25 T cell receptor beta chains listed below, sequenced in a study of T cells after yellow fever vaccination. TCRdb processed the 5' RACE reads anew with MiXCR; each CDR3 protein has one entry. The sample yields hundreds of thousands of distinct CDR3 sequences, 20% to 25% seen once. Here the sequenced sample was PBMCs, taken 21 days after the first yellow fever vaccination. The receptors were sampled from a man between 18 and 35 years old who received the YFV17D yellow fever vaccine.

This clonotype was seen many times. The chain employs TRBV18 and TRBJ2-1; 7 bases align to TRBD1. This CDR3 has 14 residues. Per the germline V gene, CDR1 is KGHSH and CDR2 is LQKENI. V shed 6 bases, J shed 9 bases, and the junction held 11 bases outside the gene matches. The DNA for the CDR3 is TGTGCCAGCTCGTTCACAGGGGTGGATGGTGAGCAGTTCTTC. As protein: CASSFTGVDGEQFF. The variable domain in full, with the rest retrieved from reference TRBV18 and TRBJ2-1, is NAGVMQNPRHLVRRRGQEARLRCSPMKGHSHVYWYRQLPEEGLKFMVYLQKENIIDESGMPKERFSAEFPKEGPSILRIQQVVRGDSAAYFCASSFTGVDGEQFFGPGTRLTVL.

This clonotype was observed a handful of times. The chain joins TRBV6-1 to TRBJ2-1, with TRBD2 matching 9 bases. This CDR3 has 14 amino acids. Germline assignment: CDR1 MNHNS and CDR2 SASEGT. V was pared by 8 bases and J by 6 bases, with 8 bases of the junction left unmatched. In nucleotides, the CDR3 is TGTGCCAGCTACTTCAAGCGGGAGGTCAATGAGCAGTTCTTC. Translating gives CASYFKREVNEQFF.

CDR3: CASSELEGGQPQHF. DNA of the CDR3: TGTGCCAGCAGTGAACTAGAGGGGGGGCAGCCCCAGCATTTT. The chain joins TRBV2 to TRBJ1-5; D perhaps matches TRBD1 (6 bases). From germline, CDR1 is SNHLY and CDR2 FYNNEI. Trimming removed 2 bases at V and 7 bases at J, with 12 bases between. The CDR3 spans 14 residues.

The chain combines TRBV29-1 with TRBJ2-1; D gene ambiguous. Germline CDR1 and CDR2: SQVTM and ANQGSEA. Trimming shortened V by 0 bases and J by 7 bases, and 16 bases separated the two germline ends. The CDR3 loop spans 15 amino acids. The CDR3: CSVEDRQISSNEQFF. DNA for the CDR3: TGCAGCGTTGAAGATCGGCAGATAAGCTCGAATGAGCAGTTCTTC.

The chain has TRBV12-3 or TRBV12-4 and TRBJ1-5; D is unresolved. This CDR3 spans 16 amino acids. V was shortened by 2 bases and J by 7 bases, with 18 bases between the two germline ends. CDR3: CASSLIDGRRNQPQHF. The DNA for the CDR3 is TGTGCCAGCAGTTTAATCGACGGCAGGAGGAACCAGCCCCAGCATTTT.

This clonotype was seen only a few times. CDR3 protein: CASSFGPQSSYNEQFF. DNA for the CDR3: TGCGCCAGCAGCTTCGGTCCCCAAAGCTCCTACAATGAGCAGTTCTTC. V is TRBV5-1 and J is TRBJ2-1; D is unclear. This CDR3 is built from 16 residues. CDR1 SGHRS and CDR2 YFSETQ come from the germline V gene. V was pared by 2 bases and J by 0 bases, with 12 bases between.

This clonotype has a handful of counts. V and J are TRBV3-1 and TRBJ1-1; D is unresolved. The CDR3 covers 16 residues. The V end was cut by 2 bases, the J end by 2 bases, with 15 bases between. Germline CDR1 is LGHDT and CDR2 is YNNKEL (reference sequence). The CDR3 spells CASSQSFRASNTEAFF. In nucleotides, the CDR3 is TGTGCCAGCAGCCAAAGTTTCAGAGCGAGTAACACTGAAGCTTTCTTT. Supplemented by reference TRBV3-1 and TRBJ1-1, the full variable domain reads DTAVSQTPKYLVTQMGNDKSIKCEQNLGHDTMYWYKQDSKKFLKIMFSYNNKELIINETVPNRFSPKSPDKAHLNLHINSLELGDSAVYFCASSQSFRASNTEAFFGQGTRLTVV.

This clonotype was found a few times. The chain links TRBV5-1 to TRBJ2-7, with D tentatively TRBD1 (5 bases). Germline-derived CDR1 and CDR2 are SGHRS and YFSETQ. With 1 base removed from V and 3 bases from J, the gap between germline ends came to 14 bases. The CDR3 has 15 amino acids. CDR3: CASSLLGPEGYEQYF. The CDR3 DNA reads as TGCGCCAGCAGCTTGTTGGGGCCGGAAGGCTACGAGCAGTACTTC.

The V call is TRBV19, the J call TRBJ2-7; 7 bases line up with TRBD2. The germline V gene has CDR1 LNHDA and CDR2 SQIVND (reference sequence). Losses at the gene ends were 3 bases for V and 6 bases for J; bases not matched to a gene: 5. This CDR3 comprises 13 residues. DNA for the CDR3: TGTGCCAGTAGTATGGCTAGCGGAGGCGAGCAGTACGTC. Residues: CASSMASGGEQYV.

The rearrangement joins TRBV20-1 to TRBJ2-3; unclear D gene. CDR1 and CDR2 (germline): DFQATT, SNEGSKA (reference sequence). This CDR3 spans 16 amino acids. V dropped 2 bases and J dropped 0 bases, with 15 bases sitting between them. CDR3 coding DNA: TGCAGTGCTAGAACTGGTGATAGCCCTAGCACAGATACGCAGTATTTT. Translating it yields CSARTGDSPSTDTQYF.

The table lists this clonotype with a few counts. V and J are TRBV9 and TRBJ2-3, with D unclear. The germline V gene has CDR1 SGDLS and CDR2 YYNGEE. Trimming took 2 bases from V and 2 from J, leaving 9 bases between them. The CDR3 spans 14 residues. As DNA, the CDR3 is TGTGCCAGCAGCGTGGCCTGGTCCACAGATACGCAGTATTTT. This gives the protein CASSVAWSTDTQYF.

This clonotype has at least ten counts. The rearrangement joins TRBV25-1 to TRBJ1-1, with D hard to call. Between the trimmed V and J ends, which lost 3 bases and 1 base, there was a span of 3 bases. Germline values: CDR1 MGHDK, CDR2 SYGVNS. CDR3 length: 12 amino acids. The CDR3 bases are TGTGCCAGCAGTGAGCCGAACACTGAAGCTTTCTTT. This translates into CASSEPNTEAFF. The entire variable domain, with the rest obtained from reference TRBV25-1 and TRBJ1-1, is as follows: EADIYQTPRYLVIGTGKKITLECSQTMGHDKMYWYQQDPGMELHLIHYSYGVNSTEKGDLSSESTVSRIRTEHFPLTLESARPSHTSQYLCASSEPNTEAFFGQGTRLTVV.

CDR3 sequence: CASSFGPQRDTQYF. In nucleotides, the CDR3 is TGTGCCAGCAGTTTTGGCCCTCAGAGAGATACGCAGTATTTT. This rearrangement joins TRBV12-3 or TRBV12-4 to TRBJ2-3, with D unresolved. Trimming removed 3 bases from V and 5 bases from J, with 12 bases in between. This CDR3 spans 14 amino acids.

This clonotype was detected only a few times. V gene TRBV2 combines with J gene TRBJ2-3; D unclear. This CDR3 has 14 residues. From germline, CDR1 is SNHLY and CDR2 FYNNEI. Trimming stripped 7 bases from V and 0 bases from J, with 11 bases between. CDR3 sequence reads: CASIGTFSTDTQYF. The CDR3 DNA sequence: TGTGCCAGCATCGGCACCTTTAGCACAGATACGCAGTATTTT.

The chain joins TRBV7-9 to TRBJ1-5, with 10 positions matching TRBD1. Germline values: CDR1 SEHNR, CDR2 FQNEAQ (reference sequence). V lost 5 bases, J lost 7 bases, and 8 bases stayed unmatched. The CDR3 spans 15 residues. CDR3 protein: CASSPRGQGLQPQHF. The CDR3 region has the DNA TGTGCCAGCAGCCCCAGGGGACAGGGGCTACAGCCCCAGCATTTT. Full variable domain (outside the CDR3, taken from reference TRBV7-9 and TRBJ1-5): DTGVSQNPRHKITKRGQNVTFRCDPISEHNRLYWYRQTLGQGPEFLTYFQNEAQLEKSRLLSDRFSAERPKGSFSTLEIQRTEQGDSAMYLCASSPRGQGLQPQHFGDGTRLSIL.

This sequence joins TRBV7-9 and TRBJ2-3; D is ambiguous. Germline V CDR1 and CDR2: SEHNR, FQNEAQ (reference sequence). The CDR3 length is 14 residues. V shed 3 bases and J shed 5 bases, with 12 bases lying between them. For the CDR3, the DNA is TGTGCCAGCAGCTTTAGTGCGACGAAAGATACGCAGTATTTT. Its protein is CASSFSATKDTQYF.

The chain is built from TRBV12-3 or TRBV12-4 and TRBJ1-4, with TRBD1 as a possible D gene (5 bases). V gave up 3 bases and J gave up 8 bases, with 19 bases separating them. CDR3 size: 16 residues. CDR3 coding DNA: TGTGCCAGCAGTTTGGGGCGTGTGAGGGACCGGGAAAAACTGTTTTTT. Translated, it gives CASSLGRVRDREKLFF.

V gene TRBV6-2 or TRBV6-3 combines with J gene TRBJ2-7; tentative D call: TRBD2 (5 bases). Trimming cost V 2 bases and J 3 bases, with 8 bases left between them. CDR3 length: 13 amino acids. Germline V gene lookup returns CDR1 MNHEY and CDR2 SVGEGT. The CDR3 sequence is CASSYGLRYEQYV. In nucleotides, the CDR3 is TGTGCCAGCAGTTACGGACTTCGCTACGAGCAGTACGTC.

The genes are TRBV28 and TRBJ2-3, with 16 bases fitting TRBD2. Germline CDR1 is MDHEN and CDR2 is SYDVKM. This CDR3 has 17 amino acids. The junction had 2 bases not matched to a gene; V was cut back by 5 bases and J by 0 bases. Here the CDR3 reads CASSPGLAGGSTDTQYF. In nucleotides, the CDR3 is TGTGCCAGCAGTCCGGGACTAGCGGGGGGGAGCACAGATACGCAGTATTTT.

A few counts support this clonotype. The gene calls are TRBV6-1 and TRBJ2-5; perhaps TRBD1 as D (6 bases). Looked up from germline, CDR1 is MNHNS and CDR2 is SASEGT. The V end lost 7 bases, the J end lost 2 bases, and 11 bases lay between the germline ends. The CDR3 length is 13 residues. As DNA, the CDR3 is TGTGCCAGCACCCTACAGGGTCAAGAGACCCAGTACTTC. Encoded protein: CASTLQGQETQYF.

This sequence joins TRBV9 and TRBJ1-2; D unresolved. Germline V gene data show CDR1 as SGDLS and CDR2 as YYNGEE. The CDR3 runs 15 residues. Trimming removed 0 bases from V and 1 base from J, with 10 bases in between. Here the CDR3 DNA reads TGTGCCAGCAGCGTAGAGGGTTTGATTAACTATGGCTACACCTTC. It specifies CASSVEGLINYGYTF.

This clonotype has just a few counts. CDR3 loop: CASSPGTGRYEQYF. The CDR3, as DNA: TGCGCCAGCAGCCCAGGGACAGGGCGGTACGAGCAGTACTTC. V gene TRBV4-1 combines with J gene TRBJ2-7, with TRBD1 identical over 9 bases. The V and J ends lost 4 bases and 4 bases, in that order; junction bases with no gene match: 5. The CDR3 covers 14 residues. The germline gives CDR1 MGHRA, CDR2 YSYEKL.

A few counts support this clonotype. The chain recombines TRBV3-1 with TRBJ1-2; possibly TRBD1 for D (6 bases). The CDR3 totals 15 residues. Per the germline V gene, CDR1 is LGHDT and CDR2 is YNNKEL (reference sequence). V was pared by 4 bases and J by 8 bases, with 20 bases between. CDR3 nucleotides: TGTGCCAGCAGCCCCCTCGGGGGCCGCGTCGGAGGCTACACCTTC. The encoded protein is CASSPLGGRVGGYTF.

This clonotype was seen a few times. The chain couples TRBV28 to TRBJ2-7, with TRBD2 as a possible D gene (7 bases). The CDR3 spans 15 residues. Trimming removed 5 bases from V and 3 bases from J, with 17 bases in between. Germline V CDR1 and CDR2: MDHEN, SYDVKM. The CDR3 loop is CASSPRGAGSYEQYV. Here the CDR3 DNA reads TGTGCCAGCAGTCCCCGGGGGGCGGGTAGCTACGAGCAGTACGTC.

The rearrangement links TRBV7-2 to TRBJ1-1, with TRBD1 matching over 10 bases. The ends lost 3 bases at V and 10 bases at J; junction bases unmatched: 5. There are 13 residues in the CDR3. Germline CDR1 is SGHTA and CDR2 is FQGNSA. The CDR3 sequence: CASSFDRGRRAFF. As DNA, the CDR3 is TGTGCCAGCAGCTTCGACAGGGGGCGAAGAGCTTTCTTT. The full variable domain, completed using reference TRBV7-2 and TRBJ1-1, is GAGVSQSPSNKVTEKGKDVELRCDPISGHTALYWYRQSLGQGLEFLIYFQGNSAPDKSGLPSDRFSAERTGGSVSTLTIQRTQQEDSAVYLCASSFDRGRRAFFGQGTRLTVV.